These 14 T cell receptor beta chains were all obtained from the same sample, sequenced in a study of shared clonotypes between healthy human individuals. Using immunoSEQ multiplex PCR, the repertoire was profiled, and TCRdb retains in-frame clones only, with some absent. The data hold more than 2 million clones, with about 93% observed a single time. Only CD45RO-negative cells positively selected for CCR7 counted as naive CD8 cells, so terminally differentiated effector memory CD45RA+ cells were excluded. Sequenced sample: naive CD8+ T cells from PBMCs. The origin of the receptors is a man between 18 and 35 years old in good health. Some clones in this sample may be carry-over from other donors' samples.

This sequence joins TRBV9 and TRBJ2-7, with D hard to call. CDR1 and CDR2 (germline): SGDLS, YYNGEE. This CDR3 contains 15 residues. V was cut by 2 bases and J by 0 bases, with 12 bases left in between. CDR3 coding DNA: TGTGCCAGCAGCGTCGGGTTGGGCTACTCCTACGAGCAGTACTTC. Translated: CASSVGLGYSYEQYF.

The V and J genes are TRBV16 and TRBJ2-4; 9 bases fit TRBD1. Germline CDR1 KGHSY, CDR2 FQNENV. V lost 4 bases to trimming and J lost 7 bases; unmatched junction nucleotides: 5. The CDR3 sequence is 14 residues long. CDR3 DNA sequence: TGTGCCAGCAGCCTATGGGGGACAGGGAACATTCAGTACTTC. As protein: CASSLWGTGNIQYF.

This clone was observed a single time. The chain couples TRBV5-1 to TRBJ2-1; D ambiguous. With 4 bases removed from V and 0 bases from J, the gap between germline ends came to 11 bases. Germline lookup yields CDR1 SGHRS and CDR2 YFSETQ. The CDR3 is 15 residues long. Here the CDR3 reads CASSAGELSYNEQFF. Here the CDR3 DNA reads TGCGCCAGCAGCGCCGGCGAGCTCTCCTACAATGAGCAGTTCTTC.

The chain uses TRBV4-3 and TRBJ1-1; unclear D gene. Germline V lookup: CDR1 LGHNA, CDR2 YSLEER. This CDR3 comprises 16 residues. Between the trimmed V and J ends, which lost 4 bases and 4 bases, there was a span of 19 bases. The CDR3 coding sequence is TGCGCCAGCAGCCCAAGTCTCTCGTCGGTTCTCACTGAAGCTTTCTTT. Protein sequence: CASSPSLSSVLTEAFF.

The chain links TRBV7-8 to TRBJ1-6, with D possibly being TRBD1 (5 bases). V was pared by 2 bases and J by 4 bases, with 12 bases between. CDR3 length: 16 amino acids. Germline CDR1 is SGHVS and CDR2 is FQNEAQ. The CDR3 loop reads CASSLFRTRYNSPLHF. CDR3 nucleotide sequence: TGTGCCAGCAGCTTATTTCGGACACGATATAATTCACCCCTCCACTTT.

The gene calls are TRBV27 and TRBJ2-1; tentatively, D is TRBD2 (6 bases). CDR1 is MNHEY, CDR2 SMNVEV, per germline (reference sequence). The V end was cut by 7 bases, the J end by 4 bases, with 14 bases between. This CDR3 region has 14 residues. CDR3 amino acids: CASTPRDSYNEQFF. CDR3 nucleotide sequence: TGTGCCAGCACGCCGAGGGACTCATACAATGAGCAGTTCTTC.

V usage is TRBV27 and J usage is TRBJ2-7; 8 bases fit TRBD2. Germline-derived CDR1 and CDR2 are MNHEY and SMNVEV (reference sequence). The CDR3 totals 15 residues. Trimming at V came to 4 bases and at J to 5 bases, leaving 10 bases not matched to a gene. Written as DNA, the CDR3 is TGTGCCAGCAGTTCCCCTCCCGGGAGGGCTCACGAGCAGTACTTC. Its protein product is CASSSPPGRAHEQYF.

This chain links TRBV7-2 with TRBJ2-7, with D possibly being TRBD1 (6 bases). Trimming took 0 bases from V and 0 from J, leaving 12 bases between them. The CDR3 spans 16 residues. Germline V lookup: CDR1 SGHTA, CDR2 FQGNSA. The CDR3 is CASSLARNRDSYEQYF. Here the CDR3 DNA reads TGTGCCAGCAGCTTAGCGAGGAACAGGGACTCCTACGAGCAGTACTTC. The entire variable domain, with the rest obtained from reference TRBV7-2 and TRBJ2-7, is as follows: GAGVSQSPSNKVTEKGKDVELRCDPISGHTALYWYRQSLGQGLEFLIYFQGNSAPDKSGLPSDRFSAERTGGSVSTLTIQRTQQEDSAVYLCASSLARNRDSYEQYFGPGTRLTVT.

The chain links TRBV5-6 to TRBJ2-5; 7 positions match TRBD2. The CDR3 sequence is 15 residues long. Germline CDR1 reads SGHDT; CDR2 reads YYEEEE. V gave up 3 bases and J gave up 5 bases; unmatched junction bases: 10. The CDR3 DNA is TGTGCCAGCAGCTCGGAGCGGGGACCCCCCGAGACCCAGTACTTC. It codes for CASSSERGPPETQYF.

The gene calls are TRBV7-9 and TRBJ2-5; unclear D gene. Germline CDR1 SEHNR, CDR2 FQNEAQ (reference sequence). CDR3 length: 14 residues. The V end was cut by 4 bases, the J end by 5 bases, with 14 bases between. The CDR3 reads CASSSGPSWETQYF. CDR3 DNA sequence: TGTGCCAGCAGCTCCGGACCTTCGTGGGAGACCCAGTACTTC.

The genes are TRBV30 and TRBJ2-1; 7 nucleotides align to TRBD2. Germline V gene data show CDR1 as GTSNPN and CDR2 as SVGIG (reference sequence). The CDR3 sequence is 13 residues long. Trimming removed 2 bases from V and 9 bases from J; junction bases left unmatched: 7. The CDR3 nucleotides read TGTGCCTGGAGTATTGCGGCGGGAGCTGAGCAGTTCTTC. Protein product: CAWSIAAGAEQFF.

V is TRBV19 and J is TRBJ1-1; a possible D gene is TRBD1 (6 bases). The V and J ends lost 4 bases and 0 bases respectively, with 15 bases between them. The CDR3 spans 16 residues. Germline CDR1 reads LNHDA; CDR2 reads SQIVND (reference sequence). CDR3 region: CASSTRQEFMNTEAFF. For the CDR3, the DNA is TGTGCCAGTAGTACCCGACAGGAGTTCATGAACACTGAAGCTTTCTTT.

This chain joins TRBV2 and TRBJ2-7, with D possibly matching TRBD2 (6 bases). This CDR3 has 14 amino acids. CDR1 is SNHLY, CDR2 FYNNEI, per germline. Trimming stripped 10 bases from V and 3 bases from J, with 19 bases between. The CDR3 region is CAIRELRENYEQYF. CDR3 nucleotide sequence: TGTGCCATCCGAGAACTACGGGAGAACTACGAGCAGTACTTC.

The chain couples TRBV28 to TRBJ2-7, with D possibly being TRBD2 (6 bases). The CDR3 length is 13 residues. Germline CDR1 MDHEN, CDR2 SYDVKM. The V end lost 7 bases, the J end lost 7 bases, and 17 bases lay between the germline ends. CDR3 DNA: TGTGCCAGCATAAAATTGCGGGGTTTGGAGCAGTACTTC. Its protein product is CASIKLRGLEQYF.